This T cell receptor beta chain came from a study of blood T cell repertoires in COVID-19. About the study: Sites in the United States, Italy and Spain provided acute and convalescent COVID-19 samples.

The germline V gene encodes CDR1 SGHKS and CDR2 YYEKEE (reference sequence). Trimming removed 5 bases at V and 6 bases at J, with 15 bases between. The CDR3 is made up of 14 amino acids. Produced via immunoSEQ multiplex PCR; TCRdb's table is partial and in-frame only. The repertoire consists of approximately 160,000 clones, with roughly 84% occurring once and the leading ten covering roughly 2.8%. This chain connects TRBV5-5 to TRBJ2-1; TRBD2 might be the D (6 bases). Sequenced: peripheral blood. The sequence derives from a woman in her sixties or seventies with acute or convalescent COVID-19. The DNA for the CDR3 is TGTGCCAGCAGTTTCGCCGCGGGGCTCAATGAGCAGTTCTTC. Residues: CASSFAAGLNEQFF.